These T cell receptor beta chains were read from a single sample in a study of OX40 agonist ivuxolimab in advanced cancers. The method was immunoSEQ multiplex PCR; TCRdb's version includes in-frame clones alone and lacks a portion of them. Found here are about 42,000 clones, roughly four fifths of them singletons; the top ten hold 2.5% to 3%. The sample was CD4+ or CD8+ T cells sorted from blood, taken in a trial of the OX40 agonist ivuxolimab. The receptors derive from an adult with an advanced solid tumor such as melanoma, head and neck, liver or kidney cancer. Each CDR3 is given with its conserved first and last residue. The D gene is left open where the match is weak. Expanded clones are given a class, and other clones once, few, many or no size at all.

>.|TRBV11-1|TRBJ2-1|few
CASSLNLGGNEQFF
TGTGCCAGCAGCTTAAACCTAGGGGGCAATGAGCAGTTCTTC
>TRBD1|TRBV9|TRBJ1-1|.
CASSPNRGRTEAFF
TGTGCCAGCAGCCCCAACAGGGGGCGCACTGAAGCTTTCTTT
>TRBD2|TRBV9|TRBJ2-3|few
CASSASSGSISDTQYF
TGTGCCAGCAGCGCTTCTAGCGGGAGTATCTCAGATACGCAGTATTTT
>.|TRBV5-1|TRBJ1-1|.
CASSGQGYPREEAFF
TGCGCCAGCAGCGGGCAGGGGTATCCCCGGGAGGAAGCTTTCTTT
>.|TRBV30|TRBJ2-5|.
CAWSRRIQETQYF
TGTGCCTGGTCCCGTCGGATACAAGAGACCCAGTACTTC
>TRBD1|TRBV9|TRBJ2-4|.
CASSKGQVGNIQYF
TGTGCCAGCAGCAAGGGACAGGTGGGCAACATTCAGTACTTC
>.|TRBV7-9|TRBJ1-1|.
CASSNARELIKAFF
TGTGCCAGCAGCAACGCCAGGGAGCTAATAAAGGCTTTCTTT
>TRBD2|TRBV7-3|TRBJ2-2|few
CASSSGVAGTGELFF
TGTGCCAGCAGCTCCGGGGTAGCGGGAACCGGGGAGCTGTTTTTT
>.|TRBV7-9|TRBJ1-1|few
CASSSRVTEAFF
TGTGCCAGCAGCTCACGGGTAACTGAAGCTTTCTTT
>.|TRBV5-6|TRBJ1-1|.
CASSGRRFNTEAFF
TGTGCCAGCAGCGGAAGACGGTTTAACACTGAAGCTTTCTTT
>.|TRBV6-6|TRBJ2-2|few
CASSWLAANTGELFF
TGTGCCAGCAGTTGGTTGGCAGCCAACACCGGGGAGCTGTTTTTT
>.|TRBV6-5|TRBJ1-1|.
CASSYSGVGVGTEAFF
TGTGCCAGCAGTTACTCGGGTGTTGGGGTAGGCACTGAAGCTTTCTTT
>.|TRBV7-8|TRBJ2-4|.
CASSLAGISGNIQYF
TGTGCCAGCAGCTTGGCAGGGATATCGGGAAACATTCAGTACTTC
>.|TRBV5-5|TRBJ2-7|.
CASSQWSKGPLQGEQYF
TGCGCCAGCAGCCAATGGAGTAAGGGACCGCTACAGGGCGAGCAGTACTTC
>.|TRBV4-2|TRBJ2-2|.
CASSQYGVGNTGELFF
TGTGCCAGCAGCCAATACGGCGTGGGCAACACCGGGGAGCTGTTTTTT
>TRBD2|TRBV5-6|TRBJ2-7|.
CASSLELAGVEQYF
TGTGCCAGCAGCTTGGAACTAGCGGGAGTCGAGCAGTACTTC
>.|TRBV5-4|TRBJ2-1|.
CASSQDRTTYNEQFF
TGTGCCAGCAGCCAAGACAGGACAACCTACAATGAGCAGTTCTTC
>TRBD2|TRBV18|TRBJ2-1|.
CASSPREGGSFF
TGTGCCAGCTCACCACGGGAGGGAGGGTCCTTCTTC
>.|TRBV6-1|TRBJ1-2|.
CASKYRQDSHYGYTF
TGTGCCAGCAAATACCGACAGGATTCACACTATGGCTACACCTTC
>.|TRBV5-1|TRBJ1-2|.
CASRWQPTNYGYTF
TGCGCCAGCAGATGGCAGCCGACTAACTATGGCTACACCTTC
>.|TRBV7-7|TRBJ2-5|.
CASSLRTANAVYQETQYF
TGTGCCAGCAGCTTAAGGACAGCCAATGCGGTGTACCAAGAGACCCAGTACTTC
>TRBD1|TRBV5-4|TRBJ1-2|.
CASSPDRGLVGYTF
TGTGCCAGCAGCCCCGACAGGGGGCTGGTAGGCTACACCTTC
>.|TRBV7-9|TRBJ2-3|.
CASRPTGLGTQYF
TGTGCCAGCAGACCTACAGGGCTGGGGACGCAGTATTTT
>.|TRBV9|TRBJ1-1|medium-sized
CASRPTRGGGVTEAFF
TGTGCCAGCAGACCCACCAGGGGCGGCGGGGTCACTGAAGCTTTCTTT
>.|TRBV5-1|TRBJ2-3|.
CASSLVLGTTDTQYF
TGCGCCAGCAGCTTGGTTTTAGGGACTACAGATACGCAGTATTTT
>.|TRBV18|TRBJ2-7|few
CASSPNEGGFGEQYF
TGTGCCAGCTCACCCAACGAAGGAGGGTTTGGAGAGCAGTACTTC
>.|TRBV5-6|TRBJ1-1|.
CASSLEPGLITEAFF
TGTGCCAGCAGCTTGGAGCCAGGTTTGATCACTGAAGCTTTCTTT
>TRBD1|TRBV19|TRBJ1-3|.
CASSSPGGTRGNTIYF
TGTGCCAGTAGTAGCCCAGGGGGCACCAGGGGAAACACCATATATTTT
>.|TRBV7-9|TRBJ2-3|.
CASSLWVTDTQYF
TGTGCCAGCAGCCTTTGGGTAACGGATACGCAGTATTTT
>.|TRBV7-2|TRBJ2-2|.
CASSLPGTGELFF
TGTGCCAGCAGCCTACCGGGCACCGGGGAGCTGTTTTTT
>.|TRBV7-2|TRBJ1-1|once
CASSFRSIEAFF
TGTGCCAGCAGCTTTCGATCGATTGAAGCTTTCTTT
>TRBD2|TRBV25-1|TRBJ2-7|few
CASSEFGGRGNEQYF
TGTGCCAGCAGTGAATTCGGCGGGAGGGGTAACGAGCAGTACTTC
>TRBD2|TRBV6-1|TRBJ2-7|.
CASSEVVVANSGGLYYEQYF
TGTGCCAGCAGTGAGGTAGTGGTAGCGAATAGCGGGGGACTTTACTACGAGCAGTACTTC
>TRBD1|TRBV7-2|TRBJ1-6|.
CASRGTGPSNSPLHF
TGTGCCAGCCGCGGGACAGGGCCTTCTAATTCACCCCTCCACTTT